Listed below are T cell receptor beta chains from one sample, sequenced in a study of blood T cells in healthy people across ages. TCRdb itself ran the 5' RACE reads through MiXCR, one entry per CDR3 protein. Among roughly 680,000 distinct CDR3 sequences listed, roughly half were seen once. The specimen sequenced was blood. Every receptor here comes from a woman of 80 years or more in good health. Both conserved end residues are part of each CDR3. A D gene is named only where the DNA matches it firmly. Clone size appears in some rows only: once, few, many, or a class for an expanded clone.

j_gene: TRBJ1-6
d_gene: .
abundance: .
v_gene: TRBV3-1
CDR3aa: CASSRGTNSPLHF
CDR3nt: TGTGCCAGCAGCCGTGGGACTAATTCACCCCTCCACTTT

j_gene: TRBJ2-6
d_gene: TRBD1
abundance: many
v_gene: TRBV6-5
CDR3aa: CASSYSGQGSPGANVLTF
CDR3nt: TGTGCCAGCAGTTACTCGGGACAGGGTTCCCCTGGGGCCAACGTCCTGACTTTC

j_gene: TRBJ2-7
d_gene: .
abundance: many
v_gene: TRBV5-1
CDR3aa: CASSSVGQRDSYEQYF
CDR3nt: TGCGCCAGCTCCAGTGTCGGCCAGCGGGACAGCTACGAGCAGTACTTC

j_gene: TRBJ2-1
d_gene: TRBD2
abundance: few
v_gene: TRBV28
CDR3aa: CASSRTSGGAVFHNEQFF
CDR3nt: TGTGCCAGCAGCCGCACTAGCGGGGGGGCCGTTTTCCACAATGAGCAGTTCTTC

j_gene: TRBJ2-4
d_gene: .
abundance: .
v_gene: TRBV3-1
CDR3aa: CASSGTGTKNIQYF
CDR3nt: TGTGCCAGCAGCGGTACCGGGACGAAAAACATTCAGTACTTC

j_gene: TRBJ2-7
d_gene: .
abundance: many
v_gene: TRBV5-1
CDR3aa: CASSLGVNYEQYF
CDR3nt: TGCGCCAGCAGCTTGGGGGTTAATTACGAGCAGTACTTC

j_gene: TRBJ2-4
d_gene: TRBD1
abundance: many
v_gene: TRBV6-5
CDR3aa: CASSYSNFGTDKNIQYF
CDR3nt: TGTGCCAGCAGTTACTCGAATTTCGGGACAGACAAAAACATTCAGTACTTC

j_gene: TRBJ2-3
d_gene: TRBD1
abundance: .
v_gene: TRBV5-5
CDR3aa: CASSRGQGTDTQYF
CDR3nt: TGTGCCAGCAGCCGCGGACAGGGGACAGATACGCAGTATTTT

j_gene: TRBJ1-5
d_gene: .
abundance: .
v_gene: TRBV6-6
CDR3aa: CASSSPGTPDQPQHF
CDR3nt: TGTGCCAGCAGCTCACCGGGGACTCCCGATCAGCCCCAGCATTTT

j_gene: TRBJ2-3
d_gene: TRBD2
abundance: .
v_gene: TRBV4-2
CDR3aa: CASSPLSSGGGDTQYF
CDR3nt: TGTGCCAGCAGCCCCCTTAGTAGCGGGGGTGGAGATACGCAGTATTTT

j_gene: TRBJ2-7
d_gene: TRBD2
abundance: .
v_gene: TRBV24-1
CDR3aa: CATSEVTSGPSYEQYF
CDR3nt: TGTGCCACCAGTGAGGTGACTAGCGGGCCCTCCTACGAGCAGTACTTC

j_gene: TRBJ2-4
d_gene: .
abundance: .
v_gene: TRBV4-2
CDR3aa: CASSQDADNEQYF
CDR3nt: TGTGCCAGCAGCCAAGATGCGGACAATGAGCAGTACTTC

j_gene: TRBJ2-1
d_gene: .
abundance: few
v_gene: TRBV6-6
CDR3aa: CASSSRGEYNEQFF
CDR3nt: TGTGCCAGCAGTTCTCGCGGGGAGTACAATGAGCAGTTCTTC

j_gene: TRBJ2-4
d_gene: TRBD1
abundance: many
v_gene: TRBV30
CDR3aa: CAWSRGQGKNIQYF
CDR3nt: TGTGCCTGGAGCCGGGGACAGGGTAAAAACATTCAGTACTTC

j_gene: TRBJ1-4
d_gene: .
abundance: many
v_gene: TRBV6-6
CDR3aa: CASSAQGGTNEKLFF
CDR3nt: TGTGCCAGCAGTGCACAGGGAGGAACTAATGAAAAACTGTTTTTT

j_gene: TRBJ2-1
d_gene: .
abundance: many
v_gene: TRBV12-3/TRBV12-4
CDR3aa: CASLRSGYNEQFF
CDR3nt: TGTGCCAGCCTACGCTCAGGGTACAATGAGCAGTTCTTC

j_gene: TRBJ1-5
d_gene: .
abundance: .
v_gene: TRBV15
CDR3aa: CATSSGDSNQPQHF
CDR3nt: TGTGCCACCAGCAGCGGGGATAGCAATCAGCCCCAGCATTTT

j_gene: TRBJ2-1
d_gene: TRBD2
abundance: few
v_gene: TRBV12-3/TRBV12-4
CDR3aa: CASEQSGGPNEQFF
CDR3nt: TGTGCCAGCGAACAATCGGGGGGGCCGAATGAGCAGTTCTTC

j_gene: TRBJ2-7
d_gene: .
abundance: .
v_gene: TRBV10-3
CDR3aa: CAISDHGGSYEQYF
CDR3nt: TGTGCCATCAGTGATCACGGGGGATCCTACGAGCAGTACTTC

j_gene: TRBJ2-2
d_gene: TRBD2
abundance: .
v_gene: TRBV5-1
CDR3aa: CASSLGLAVNTGELFF
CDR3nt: TGCGCCAGCAGCTTGGGTCTAGCGGTGAACACCGGGGAGCTGTTTTTT

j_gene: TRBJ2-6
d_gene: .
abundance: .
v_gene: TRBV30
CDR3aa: CAWSLQPSGANVLTF
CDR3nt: TGTGCCTGGAGTCTTCAGCCCTCTGGGGCCAACGTCCTGACTTTC

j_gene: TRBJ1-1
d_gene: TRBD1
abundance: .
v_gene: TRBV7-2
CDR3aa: CASSQAYRGKGTEAFF
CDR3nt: TGTGCCAGCAGCCAAGCCTACAGGGGAAAGGGCACTGAAGCTTTCTTT